The following is a T cell receptor beta chain sequence with its context. This clonotype was seen repeatedly, ten times or more. Its antigen specificity is not known. Per-base quality was not reported, and no clone a single base away is much larger than it. Reading the label with the study, this specimen's treatment or condition is: live attenuated yellow fever vaccine strain. At every blood-draw timepoint, two biological replicates of bulk PBMCs were collected. PBMCs were isolated from peripheral blood using a standard Ficoll-Paque protocol. TriZol was used to extract RNA from bulk PBMCs, from CD4 and CD8 fractions, and from dextramer-positive and dextramer-negative fractions. The trim is 8 bases for V and 2 bases for J, with a gap of 14 bases between the germline ends. The germline V gene encodes CDR1 DFQATT and CDR2 SNEGSKA (reference sequence). There are 13 amino acids in the CDR3, from cysteine to phenylalanine inclusive. CDR3 DNA is the only sequence kept; it has 39 bases, read in frame from the first base.

These data belong to a study of T cells after yellow fever vaccination (dated by TCRdb to about 2019). Turning to the overall study: The SMART-Seq v4 Ultra Low Input RNA kit was used to prepare libraries from fractions with low cell numbers. Blood was collected at multiple timepoints before and after primary and secondary immunization, and bulk PBMC replicates and cell subsets were isolated. To follow T-cell clones before and after both primary and booster YFV17D yellow fever vaccination, bulk TCR alpha and beta repertoires underwent longitudinal sequencing. Two healthy male donors made up the cohort, one aged 18 to 29 years and the other aged 30 to 40 years. Paper-wide results and their limitations: A small fraction of clonotypes appeared in both the CD4 and CD8 compartments, likely as a result of convergent recombination. After the booster, most clones that had expanded after primary vaccination were detected again (roughly 95% of CD4 and around 88% of CD8), suggesting broad maintenance of memory. Because only two donors were included in the study, the extent to which the findings can be generalized is limited. Computational filtering was required because FACS-sorted repertoires could contain abundant contaminating clonotypes from the bulk population. The secondary T-cell response was found to be weaker but faster than the primary response, with a peak reached on day 5 rather than on day 15.

The listed sequencing device is Illumina NovaSeq 6000. Synthesis of TCR cDNA relied on 5'RACE template switching, a step that introduced a universal primer site along with unique molecular identifiers. Priming of cDNA synthesis was performed from both the TCR alpha and TCR beta constant segments. Two PCR steps were used to amplify libraries, with sample barcodes and sequencing adapters being added in the second step. Sequencing of libraries was done on Illumina HiSeq 2500 (2x100 bp) or NovaSeq (2x150 bp). The source study handled its data this way. Demultiplexing of reads and collapsing into UMI consensus sequences were performed with MIGEC, and V(D)J alignment was carried out with MiXCR. Vaccine-responding clonotypes were defined with edgeR using replicate PBMC samples, requiring FDR below 0.01 and a log2 fold change above 5 up to day 15. Each bulk clonotype was labeled CD4 or CD8 based on which sequenced repertoire, CD4 or CD8, contained the clonotype at higher abundance. TCRdb passed the public sequencing reads through fastp at Q25 and MiXCR, retaining productive beta sequences. Rows merge per CDR3 protein into single entries with the most common DNA and genes. TCRdb's processing, not the study's, gives the V and J calls here. In all, the sample holds 250,000 to 400,000 distinct CDR3 sequences, and over 3.5% of those were seen once. In total, the top ten clones hold roughly a fifth of the sample.

This chain joins TRBV20-1 to TRBJ2-3; the best D guess is TRBD2, with 6 bases matching. Sample: PBMCs, taken 15 days after the yellow fever booster vaccination. This TCR was recovered from a man aged 18 to 30 who received the YFV17D yellow fever vaccine. The CDR3 region reads CSFGREATDTQYF. The DNA reads TGCAGTTTCGGCAGGGAGGCCACAGATACGCAGTATTTT.